A selection of T cell receptor beta chains follows, all from one sample in a study of cytomegalovirus exposure and HLA in healthy donors. Sequencing was performed with immunoSEQ multiplex PCR; in TCRdb, only in-frame clones are kept and a portion is missing. The table records around 170,000 clones, around 83% of them present only once. Material for sequencing was PBMCs. The receptor set was obtained from a young woman in good health and CMV-seronegative. Each CDR3 is given with its conserved first and last residue. A D gene is named only where the DNA matches it firmly. Expanded clones are given a class, and other clones once, few, many or no size at all.

TRBV27	.	.	TRBJ2-5	CATRNGGPQETQYF	TGTGCCACCCGAAACGGGGGTCCCCAAGAGACCCAGTACTTC
TRBV28	TRBD2	.	TRBJ2-1	CASSLGTRKQFF	TGTGCCAGCAGTCTTGGGACTAGGAAGCAGTTCTTC
TRBV6-1	.	.	TRBJ2-7	CASSERGDSSYEQYF	TGTGCCAGCAGTGAAAGGGGGGACAGCTCCTACGAGCAGTACTTC
TRBV5-6	.	once	TRBJ2-7	CASSLGAGDYEQYF	TGTGCCAGCAGCTTGGGGGCGGGCGACTACGAGCAGTACTTC
TRBV11-2	TRBD1	.	TRBJ2-7	CASEVGTGLDEQYF	TGTGCCAGCGAGGTCGGGACAGGTCTCGACGAGCAGTACTTC
TRBV6-5	TRBD2	.	TRBJ2-5	CASSYTLGGGEETQYF	TGTGCCAGCAGTTACACGCTCGGGGGGGGTGAAGAGACCCAGTACTTC
TRBV2	TRBD1	.	TRBJ2-7	CASRVAGTVEQYF	TGTGCCAGCAGAGTCGCCGGGACAGTCGAGCAGTACTTC
TRBV7-2	.	.	TRBJ2-2	CASSLTDTGELFF	TGTGCCAGCAGCTTAACTGACACCGGGGAGCTGTTTTTT
TRBV2	.	.	TRBJ1-2	CASSVERGNYGYTF	TGTGCCAGCAGTGTTGAACGGGGAAACTATGGCTACACCTTC
TRBV10-3	.	once	TRBJ2-3	CAISESALAVSTDTQYF	TGTGCCATCAGTGAGTCCGCCTTAGCGGTCAGCACAGATACGCAGTATTTT
TRBV11-3	.	.	TRBJ2-5	CASSTSQGLGETQYF	TGTGCCAGCAGCACCTCCCAGGGTTTGGGGGAGACCCAGTACTTC
TRBV19	.	.	TRBJ2-3	CASSIQGTDTQYF	TGTGCCAGTAGTATACAGGGCACAGATACGCAGTATTTT
TRBV2	.	once	TRBJ2-7	CASRESVQTSEQYF	TGTGCCAGCAGGGAGTCCGTCCAAACCTCCGAGCAGTACTTC
TRBV18	.	.	TRBJ2-7	CASSPGGGSTYEQYF	TGTGCCAGCTCACCCGGGGGCGGGAGTACCTACGAGCAGTACTTC
TRBV2	TRBD2	.	TRBJ2-1	CASSGQSLAGGRGDEQFF	TGTGCCAGCAGTGGACAGAGTCTAGCGGGAGGTAGGGGGGATGAGCAGTTCTTC
TRBV2	.	once	TRBJ1-5	CASSPGEPGPQHF	TGTGCCAGCAGTCCCGGGGAGCCTGGGCCCCAGCATTTT
TRBV10-3	TRBD2	.	TRBJ2-7	CAISEFPNLAGYEQYF	TGTGCCATCAGTGAGTTTCCCAACCTAGCGGGCTACGAGCAGTACTTC
TRBV5-1	TRBD2	few	TRBJ2-5	CASSVFPSGSQETQYF	TGCGCCAGCAGCGTCTTCCCTAGCGGGTCGCAAGAGACCCAGTACTTC
TRBV28	.	.	TRBJ2-7	CASSSPGQNSYEQYF	TGTGCCAGCAGTTCTCCGGGACAAAACTCCTACGAGCAGTACTTC
TRBV4-2	.	.	TRBJ2-7	CASSPHGTGGQYEQYF	TGTGCCAGCAGCCCGCATGGGACGGGGGGACAATACGAGCAGTACTTC
TRBV29-1	TRBD1	.	TRBJ2-3	CSVDPDRGRTDTQYF	TGCAGCGTTGACCCCGACAGGGGGCGCACAGATACGCAGTATTTT
TRBV30	.	.	TRBJ1-1	CAWSLGDGYLEAFF	TGTGCCTGGAGCTTAGGAGACGGCTACCTTGAAGCTTTCTTT
TRBV14	.	.	TRBJ2-1	CASSQGLVPLGEQFF	TGTGCCAGCAGCCAAGGTCTAGTACCGTTGGGTGAGCAGTTCTTC
TRBV18	.	.	TRBJ2-5	CASSPGQLYQETQYF	TGTGCCAGCTCCCCAGGACAGTTATACCAAGAGACCCAGTACTTC
TRBV2	TRBD1	.	TRBJ1-2	CASSDSGTAYGYTF	TGTGCCAGCAGCGACTCCGGGACAGCCTATGGCTACACCTTC
TRBV19	TRBD2	.	TRBJ2-1	CASSMAGGSYNEQFF	TGTGCCAGTAGCATGGCGGGGGGCTCCTACAATGAGCAGTTCTTC
TRBV5-1	TRBD1	once	TRBJ2-6	CASSTRTGSGANVLTF	TGCGCCAGCAGCACCAGGACAGGCTCTGGGGCCAACGTCCTGACTTTC
TRBV6-4	.	.	TRBJ2-2	CASREQGANTGELFF	TGTGCCAGCAGAGAACAGGGTGCGAACACCGGGGAGCTGTTTTTT
TRBV6-1	.	.	TRBJ2-7	CASRGGHTSYEQYF	TGTGCCAGCAGGGGGGGGCATACCTCCTACGAGCAGTACTTC
TRBV5-1	TRBD2	.	TRBJ2-1	CASSPLSGGGGDEQFF	TGCGCCAGCAGCCCCCTCAGCGGGGGGGGAGGGGATGAGCAGTTCTTC
TRBV28	.	.	TRBJ1-2	CASSPDRSNYGYTF	TGTGCCAGCAGCCCCGACAGATCTAACTATGGCTACACCTTC
TRBV2	TRBD1	.	TRBJ2-7	CASDRDSYEQYF	TGTGCCAGCGACAGGGACTCCTACGAGCAGTACTTC
TRBV5-8	TRBD1	.	TRBJ2-5	CASSLGDREQETQYF	TGTGCCAGCAGCTTGGGGGACAGGGAGCAAGAGACCCAGTACTTC
TRBV2	TRBD2	.	TRBJ2-5	CASSEDSGRDVGGETQYF	TGTGCCAGCAGTGAGGATAGCGGGAGGGATGTTGGAGGAGAGACCCAGTACTTC
TRBV2	TRBD1	.	TRBJ1-5	CASSDQGAGQPQHF	TGTGCCAGCAGTGATCAGGGGGCTGGTCAGCCCCAGCATTTT